Each of the 21 T cell receptor beta chains below was sequenced from the same sample in a study of T-cell reconstitution after alpha-beta-depleted transplantation in children. Unique molecular identifiers were incorporated when the TCRbeta library was constructed. TCRdb recomputed calls from the PCR reads with MiXCR, one row per CDR3 protein. This sample has 450,000 to 550,000 distinct CDR3 sequences, with over 9.5% found just once. Sequencing used PBMCs, mostly from graft donor cells, obtained 180 days after TCRalphabeta/CD19-depleted stem cell transplant. The source is a female patient aged 2-10 years who had a stem cell transplant for aplastic anemia, so the T cells may come from the graft donor.

This clonotype was observed a handful of times. The V call is TRBV29-1, the J call TRBJ1-2; 7 bases map to TRBD1. CDR3 length equals 12 residues. Germline CDR1 and CDR2: SQVTM and ANQGSEA. Germline trimming cut 3 bases from V and 8 bases from J; bases unmatched to any gene: 6. Here the CDR3 DNA reads TGCAGCGTTGATGGGTCAGGGGGAGGCTACACCTTC. Protein product: CSVDGSGGGYTF.

This clonotype was observed a few times. The chain combines TRBV12-3 or TRBV12-4 with TRBJ2-2; D may match TRBD1 or TRBD2 (6 bases each). V lost 6 bases to trimming and J lost 1 base, with 18 bases between them. The CDR3 runs 17 residues. Here the CDR3 reads CASSPIGGMENTGELFF. In DNA form, the CDR3 reads TGTGCCAGCAGCCCCATCGGGGGCATGGAGAACACCGGGGAGCTGTTTTTT.

This clonotype was found a few times. The chain recombines TRBV4-2 with TRBJ1-6; D not resolved. The V end was cut by 0 bases, the J end by 0 bases, with 15 bases between. The CDR3 is 19 amino acids. Germline V gene data show CDR1 as LGHNA and CDR2 as YNFKEQ. CDR3 in amino acids: CASSQDIISGSSYNSPLHF. The CDR3 bases are TGTGCCAGCAGCCAAGATATAATATCGGGGAGCTCCTATAATTCACCCCTCCACTTT.

This clonotype showed up just a few times. The chain recombines TRBV20-1 with TRBJ2-1, with D possibly TRBD2 on 5 matching bases. The V gene's germline CDR1 is DFQATT and CDR2 SNEGSKA (reference sequence). The CDR3 extends over 15 amino acids. Trimming left V 1 base short and J 0 bases short, with 10 bases between. CDR3: CSARARLNSYNEQFF. CDR3 nucleotides: TGCAGTGCTAGAGCGAGACTAAACTCCTACAATGAGCAGTTCTTC.

The V gene is TRBV2, the J gene TRBJ1-1; 7 positions agree with TRBD1. Germline trimming cut 6 bases from V and 9 bases from J; bases unmatched to any gene: 10. The CDR3 is 13 residues long. CDR1 SNHLY and CDR2 FYNNEI come from the germline V gene. DNA of the CDR3: TGTGCCAGCAGCACCCGACAGGGACCAAAAGCTTTCTTT. Protein: CASSTRQGPKAFF.

This clonotype was recorded at least ten times. The rearrangement links TRBV18 to TRBJ2-5; no reliable D call. The ends were cut back, 2 bases at V and 2 bases at J, with 3 bases in the middle. CDR3 length: 12 amino acids. Germline values: CDR1 KGHSH, CDR2 LQKENI. The CDR3 loop reads CASSPTQETQYF. The CDR3, as DNA: TGTGCCAGCTCACCAACACAAGAGACCCAGTACTTC.

The chain employs TRBV28 and TRBJ1-4; D is undetermined. This CDR3 is 12 amino acids long. Germline V gene lookup returns CDR1 MDHEN and CDR2 SYDVKM. Trimming stripped 8 bases from V and 8 bases from J, with 12 bases between. The CDR3 region has the DNA TGTGCCAGCCGCCCGGCCAGGGAAAAACTGTTTTTT. It translates to CASRPAREKLFF.

This clonotype was picked up a small number of times. This chain links TRBV28 with TRBJ2-1; possible D gene TRBD2, 5 bases. The germline CDR1 and CDR2 sequences are MDHEN and SYDVKM. This CDR3 contains 15 residues. V was pared by 6 bases and J by 7 bases, with 19 bases between. The CDR3 loop is CASREGPGIQNEQFF. CDR3 in DNA: TGTGCCAGCAGAGAGGGCCCCGGGATCCAGAATGAGCAGTTCTTC.

The chain couples TRBV28 to TRBJ1-1; D gene ambiguous. The germline V gene encodes CDR1 MDHEN and CDR2 SYDVKM. Trimming stripped 3 bases from V and 4 bases from J, with 9 bases between. The CDR3 runs to 13 residues. The CDR3 DNA follows: TGTGCCAGCAGTTTGCCGGCGAGCACTGAAGCTTTCTTT. It encodes CASSLPASTEAFF.

This clonotype was recorded many times. The rearrangement joins TRBV29-1 to TRBJ2-7; D perhaps matches TRBD2 (6 bases). The V end lost 7 bases, the J end lost 0 bases, and 16 bases lay between the germline ends. CDR1 and CDR2 (germline): SQVTM, ANQGSEA. The CDR3 runs to 14 residues. The DNA for the CDR3 is TGCAGCGGAGCGGGCGGGCCAAGCTCCTACGAGCAGTACTTC. Its protein is CSGAGGPSSYEQYF.

The sample holds a few counts of this clonotype. V usage is TRBV7-9 and J usage is TRBJ2-7; 7 nucleotides line up with TRBD1. J was trimmed by 6 bases and V by 5 bases; bases with no gene match: 7. CDR1 and CDR2 from the germline V gene are SEHNR and FQNEAQ (reference sequence). The CDR3 is 13 residues long. CDR3 in amino acids: CASSPRQGPEQYF. The CDR3 region has the DNA TGTGCCAGCAGCCCCCGACAGGGCCCCGAGCAGTACTTC.

V usage is TRBV27 and J usage is TRBJ1-3; 8 bases are a match to TRBD1. The germline gives CDR1 MNHEY, CDR2 SMNVEV (reference sequence). Trimming cost V 7 bases and J 3 bases; bases outside gene matches: 5. CDR3 length: 14 amino acids. The CDR3 DNA reads TGTGCCAGCAAACGACAGGGGAATGGAAACACCATATATTTT. This encodes CASKRQGNGNTIYF.

Only a few counts were recorded for this clonotype. The J gene is TRBJ2-1, the V gene TRBV12-3 or TRBV12-4, with TRBD2 matching 7 bases. J was trimmed by 6 bases and V by 0 bases; bases with no gene match: 8. The CDR3 is 16 amino acids. The CDR3 here is CASSLAGGLSGNEQFF. The CDR3 DNA sequence: TGTGCCAGCAGTTTAGCGGGAGGGCTCAGCGGCAATGAGCAGTTCTTC.

This rearrangement joins TRBV7-3 to TRBJ1-1; 9 bases map to TRBD1. The CDR3 runs to 14 residues. Per the germline V gene, CDR1 is SGHTA and CDR2 is FQGTGA. Germline trimming cut 5 bases from V and 3 bases from J; bases unmatched to any gene: 4. The CDR3 bases are TGTGCCAGCAGCCATGGACAGGGGTACACTGAAGCTTTCTTT. Translation: CASSHGQGYTEAFF.

This clonotype has ten or more counts. The gene calls are TRBV29-1 and TRBJ2-2; D is unresolved. Trimming pared 7 bases from V and 1 base from J, leaving 10 bases between. The CDR3 sequence is 13 residues long. The germline V gene encodes CDR1 SQVTM and CDR2 ANQGSEA. The chain's CDR3 is CSAGVLNTGELFF. The CDR3, as DNA: TGCAGCGCCGGTGTTTTGAACACCGGGGAGCTGTTTTTT.

This clonotype has more than one count but fewer than ten. This rearrangement joins TRBV7-8 to TRBJ1-4; 7 positions agree with TRBD1. V was clipped by 6 bases and J by 5 bases; unmatched bases: 12. The CDR3 extends over 16 amino acids. CDR1 SGHVS and CDR2 FQNEAQ come from the germline V gene. CDR3 DNA sequence: TGTGCCAGCAGGTCCGGTCGCGCAGGGGGGAATGAAAAACTGTTTTTT. It translates to CASRSGRAGGNEKLFF. Using reference TRBV7-8 and TRBJ1-4 for the parts outside the CDR3, the full variable domain is GAGVSQSPRYKVAKRGQDVALRCDPISGHVSLFWYQQALGQGPEFLTYFQNEAQLDKSGLPSDRFFAERPEGSVSTLKIQRTQQEDSAVYLCASRSGRAGGNEKLFFGSGTQLSVL.

This clonotype was recorded many times. The rearrangement joins TRBV4-3 to TRBJ2-5; D perhaps matches TRBD1 (5 bases). The CDR3 has 14 amino acids. The V end lost 1 base, the J end lost 5 bases, and 11 bases lay between the germline ends. Germline values: CDR1 LGHNA, CDR2 YSLEER. The CDR3 DNA follows: TGCGCCAGCAGCCAAGGGGCAGGGAAGGAGACCCAGTACTTC. Its translation is CASSQGAGKETQYF.

There are a few counts of this clonotype. The chain is built from TRBV28 and TRBJ2-2; the D gene could be TRBD1 or TRBD2 (6 bases each). The CDR3 runs to 14 residues. Trimming cost V 5 bases and J 5 bases, with 12 bases left between them. CDR1 and CDR2 (germline): MDHEN, SYDVKM. The CDR3 region is CASSNLGGTGELFF. CDR3 in DNA: TGTGCCAGCAGTAACCTAGGGGGGACCGGGGAGCTGTTTTTT.

This clonotype has a count of ten or more. The chain has TRBV5-4 and TRBJ2-1; 8 bases match TRBD2. Germline V lookup: CDR1 SGHNT, CDR2 YYREEE (reference sequence). The ends lost 1 base at V and 6 bases at J; junction bases unmatched: 3. This CDR3 is 14 amino acids long. The CDR3 DNA sequence: TGTGCCAGCAGCTTGCGTACTAGCGGCAATGAGCAGTTCTTC. Its protein product is CASSLRTSGNEQFF.

The sample holds many counts of this clonotype. V is TRBV28 and J is TRBJ2-1; a possible D gene is TRBD2 (6 bases). In germline, CDR1 is MDHEN, CDR2 SYDVKM. V was clipped by 2 bases and J by 4 bases, with 12 bases between them. This CDR3 is 15 amino acids long. The CDR3 spells CASSLGISGYNEQFF. The CDR3 DNA reads TGTGCCAGCAGTTTAGGGATTAGCGGATACAATGAGCAGTTCTTC.

In its sample, this clonotype was seen a few times. This chain joins TRBV12-3 or TRBV12-4 and TRBJ1-3; D is ambiguous. The CDR3 extends over 15 amino acids. The germline V and J ends were trimmed by 7 bases and 0 bases, with 13 bases remaining between them. The CDR3 DNA is TGTGCCAGCACCTCTCTCCTTAGCTCTGGAAACACCATATATTTT. Translating gives CASTSLLSSGNTIYF.